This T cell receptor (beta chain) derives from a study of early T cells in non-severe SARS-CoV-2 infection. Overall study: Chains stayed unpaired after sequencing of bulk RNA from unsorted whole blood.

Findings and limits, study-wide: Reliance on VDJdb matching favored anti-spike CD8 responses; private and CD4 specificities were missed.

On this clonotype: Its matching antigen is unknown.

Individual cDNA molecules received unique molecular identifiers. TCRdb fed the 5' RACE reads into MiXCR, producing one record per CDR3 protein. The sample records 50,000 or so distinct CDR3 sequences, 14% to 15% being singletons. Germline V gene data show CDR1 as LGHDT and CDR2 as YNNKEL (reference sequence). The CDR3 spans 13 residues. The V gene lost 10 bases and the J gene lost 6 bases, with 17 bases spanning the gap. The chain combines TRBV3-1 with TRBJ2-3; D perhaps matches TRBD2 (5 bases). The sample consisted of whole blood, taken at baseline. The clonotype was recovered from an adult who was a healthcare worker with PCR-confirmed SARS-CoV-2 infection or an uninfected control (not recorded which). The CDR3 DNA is TGTGCCATTAGCGACCCCGCACAGGATACGCAGTATTTT. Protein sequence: CAISDPAQDTQYF.